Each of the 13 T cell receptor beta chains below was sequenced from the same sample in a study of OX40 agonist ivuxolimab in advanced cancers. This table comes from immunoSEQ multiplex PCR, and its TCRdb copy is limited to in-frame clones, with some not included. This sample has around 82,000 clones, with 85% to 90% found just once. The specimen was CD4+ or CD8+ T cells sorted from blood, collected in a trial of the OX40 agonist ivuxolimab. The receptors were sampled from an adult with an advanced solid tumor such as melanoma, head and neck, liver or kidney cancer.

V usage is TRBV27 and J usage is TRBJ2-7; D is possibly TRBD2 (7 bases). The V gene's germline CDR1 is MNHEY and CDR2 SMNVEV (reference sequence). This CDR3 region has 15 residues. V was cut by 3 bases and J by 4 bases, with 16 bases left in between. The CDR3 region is CASSLGGGTKYEQYF. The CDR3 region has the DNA TGTGCCAGCAGTTTGGGAGGGGGGACAAAGTACGAGCAGTACTTC.

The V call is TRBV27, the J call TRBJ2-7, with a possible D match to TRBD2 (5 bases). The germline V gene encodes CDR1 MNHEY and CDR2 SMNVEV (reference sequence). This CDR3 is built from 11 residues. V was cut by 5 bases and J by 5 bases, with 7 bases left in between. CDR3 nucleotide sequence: TGTGCCAGCAGTACTAGTAACGAGCAGTACTTC. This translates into CASSTSNEQYF.

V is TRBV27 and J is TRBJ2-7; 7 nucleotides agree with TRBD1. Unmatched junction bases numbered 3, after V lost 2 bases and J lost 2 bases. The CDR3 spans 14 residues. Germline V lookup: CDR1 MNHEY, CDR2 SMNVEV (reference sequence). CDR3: CASSLAGGTYEQYF. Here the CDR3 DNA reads TGTGCCAGCAGTTTAGCAGGGGGAACCTACGAGCAGTACTTC.

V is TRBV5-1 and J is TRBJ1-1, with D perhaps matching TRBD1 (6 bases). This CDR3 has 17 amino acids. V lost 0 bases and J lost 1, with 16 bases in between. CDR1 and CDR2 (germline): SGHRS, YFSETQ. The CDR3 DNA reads TGCGCCAGCAGCTTGGGCCCCTTGGGGGGCGGGAACACTGAAGCTTTCTTT. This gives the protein CASSLGPLGGGNTEAFF.

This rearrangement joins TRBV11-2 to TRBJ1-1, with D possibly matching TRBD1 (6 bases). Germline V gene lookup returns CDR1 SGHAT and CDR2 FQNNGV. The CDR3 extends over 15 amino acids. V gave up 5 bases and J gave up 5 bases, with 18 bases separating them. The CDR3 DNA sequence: TGTGCCAGCAGCCAACGCTTACAGGGTCGGACTGAAGCTTTCTTT. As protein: CASSQRLQGRTEAFF.

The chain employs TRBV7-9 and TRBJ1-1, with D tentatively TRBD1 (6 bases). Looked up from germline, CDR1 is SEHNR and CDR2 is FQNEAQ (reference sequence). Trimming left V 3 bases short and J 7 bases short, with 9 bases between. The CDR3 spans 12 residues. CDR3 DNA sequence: TGTGCCAGCAGCTTTGGACAGAATGAAGCTTTCTTT. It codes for CASSFGQNEAFF.

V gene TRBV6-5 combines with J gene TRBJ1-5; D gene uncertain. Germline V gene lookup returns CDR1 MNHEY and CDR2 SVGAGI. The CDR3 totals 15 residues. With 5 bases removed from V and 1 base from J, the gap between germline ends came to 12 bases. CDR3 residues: CASSPTYSSNQPQHF. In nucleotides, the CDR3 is TGTGCCAGCAGTCCCACATACTCGAGCAATCAGCCCCAGCATTTT.

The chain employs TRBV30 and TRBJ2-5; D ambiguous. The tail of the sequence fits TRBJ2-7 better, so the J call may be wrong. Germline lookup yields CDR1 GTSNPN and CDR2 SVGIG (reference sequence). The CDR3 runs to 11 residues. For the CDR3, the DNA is TGTGCCTGGAGTTCCCAATACGAGCAGTACTTC. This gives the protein CAWSSQYEQYF.

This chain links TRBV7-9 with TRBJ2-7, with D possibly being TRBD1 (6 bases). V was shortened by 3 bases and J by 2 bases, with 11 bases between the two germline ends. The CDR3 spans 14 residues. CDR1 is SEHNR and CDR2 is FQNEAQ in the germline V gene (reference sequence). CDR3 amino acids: CASSLGTLAYEQYF. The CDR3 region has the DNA TGTGCCAGCAGCTTGGGGACACTGGCCTACGAGCAGTACTTC.

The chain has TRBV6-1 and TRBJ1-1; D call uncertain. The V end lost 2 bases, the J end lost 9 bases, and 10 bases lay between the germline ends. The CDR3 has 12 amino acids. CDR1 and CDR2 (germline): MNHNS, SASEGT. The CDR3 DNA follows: TGTGCCAGCAGTGAACAGTTAAGACAAGCTTTCTTT. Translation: CASSEQLRQAFF.

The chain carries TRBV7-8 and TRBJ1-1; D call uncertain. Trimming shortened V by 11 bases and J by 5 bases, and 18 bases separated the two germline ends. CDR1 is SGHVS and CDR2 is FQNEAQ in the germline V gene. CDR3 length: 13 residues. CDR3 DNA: TGTGCCCTAAATAGGTGGGGTGGGACTGAAGCTTTCTTT. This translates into CALNRWGGTEAFF.

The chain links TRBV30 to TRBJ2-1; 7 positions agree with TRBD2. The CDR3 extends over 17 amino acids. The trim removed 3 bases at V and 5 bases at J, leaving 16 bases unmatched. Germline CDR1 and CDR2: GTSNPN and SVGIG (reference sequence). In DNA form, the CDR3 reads TGTGCCTGGAGGACCAGCGGGGCCAGGGCCTTAAACAATGAGCAGTTCTTC. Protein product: CAWRTSGARALNNEQFF.

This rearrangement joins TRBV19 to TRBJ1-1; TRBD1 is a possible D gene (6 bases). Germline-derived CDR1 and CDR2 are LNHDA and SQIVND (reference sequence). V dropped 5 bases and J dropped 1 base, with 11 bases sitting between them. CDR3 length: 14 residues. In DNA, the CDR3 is TGTGCCAGTAGTCCAACACAGGGGAACACTGAAGCTTTCTTT. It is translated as CASSPTQGNTEAFF. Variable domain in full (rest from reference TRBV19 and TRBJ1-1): DGGITQSPKYLFRKEGQNVTLSCEQNLNHDAMYWYRQDPGQGLRLIYYSQIVNDFQKGDIAEGYSVSREKKESFPLTVTSAQKNPTAFYLCASSPTQGNTEAFFGQGTRLTVV.